Following are 21 T cell receptor beta chains from one sample sequenced in a study of shared clonotypes between healthy human individuals. Using immunoSEQ multiplex PCR, the repertoire was profiled, and TCRdb retains in-frame clones only, with some absent. The sample includes over 850,000 clones, 75% to 85% seen only once; the top ten take 0.4% to 0.55%. The sequencing sample was made of memory CD4+ T cells from PBMCs. Noted subset: CD45RA-negative fraction. These receptors were collected from a man between 18 and 29 years old in good health. Some clones in this sample may be carry-over from other donors' samples.

The chain is built from TRBV10-3 and TRBJ2-7; no clear D gene. From germline, CDR1 is ENHRY and CDR2 SYGVKD. Trimming removed 6 bases from V and 2 bases from J, with 17 bases in between. This CDR3 is built from 15 residues. CDR3 amino acids: CAISGSSEKAYEQYF. DNA of the CDR3: TGTGCCATCAGCGGCTCATCCGAAAAGGCCTACGAGCAGTACTTC.

This chain links TRBV11-3 with TRBJ2-3, with D unclear. The germline gives CDR1 SGHNT, CDR2 YENEEA. V lost 5 bases to trimming and J lost 7 bases, with 13 bases between them. The CDR3 runs to 13 residues. This chain's CDR3 is CASSQRGANTQYF. The CDR3 DNA reads as TGTGCCAGCAGCCAACGCGGCGCTAATACGCAGTATTTT.

This clone was observed a single time. The chain joins TRBV7-9 to TRBJ1-2; TRBD1 aligns across 7 bases. J gave up 8 bases and V 0 bases, and 3 bases lay outside the gene matches. CDR3 length: 13 residues. Germline V lookup: CDR1 SEHNR, CDR2 FQNEAQ (reference sequence). CDR3 region: CASSLATTGGYTF. In DNA form, the CDR3 reads TGTGCCAGCAGCTTAGCGACGACAGGGGGCTACACCTTC.

Points on this clone: Different DNA sequences within this sample yield the same CDR3. The chain uses TRBV5-1 and TRBJ1-4; 10 positions match TRBD1. The CDR3 runs to 15 residues. The trim removed 0 bases at V and 7 bases at J, leaving 3 bases unmatched. Germline loops: CDR1 SGHRS, CDR2 YFSETQ. The CDR3 DNA is TGCGCCAGCAGCTTGGACGGGACAGGGGTTGAAAAACTGTTTTTT. Its protein product is CASSLDGTGVEKLFF.

The V and J genes are TRBV4-1 and TRBJ2-1; 10 nucleotides line up with TRBD2. Germline CDR1 and CDR2: MGHRA and YSYEKL. J was trimmed by 4 bases and V by 0 bases; bases with no gene match: 15. The CDR3 spans 20 residues. The CDR3 spells CASSQDPTSGRALSYNEQFF. Written as DNA, the CDR3 is TGCGCCAGCAGCCAAGATCCCACGAGCGGGAGGGCCCTCTCGTACAATGAGCAGTTCTTC.

Here the CDR3 reads CASSLRRTGGADTQYF. For the CDR3, the DNA is TGTGCCAGCAGCTTACGCCGGACAGGGGGTGCTGATACGCAGTATTTT. V is TRBV13 and J is TRBJ2-3; 10 bases are shared with TRBD1. The ends lost 2 bases at V and 6 bases at J; junction bases unmatched: 8. Germline V gene sequence: CDR1 PRHDT, CDR2 FYEKMQ (reference sequence). This CDR3 region has 16 residues.

The V and J genes are TRBV28 and TRBJ1-2, with a possible D match to TRBD1 (6 bases). Between the trimmed V and J ends, which lost 6 bases and 2 bases, there was a span of 13 bases. Per germline, CDR1 MDHEN and CDR2 SYDVKM. The CDR3 is made up of 14 amino acids. CDR3 protein: CASSRQGQNYGYTF. The CDR3 DNA reads TGTGCCAGCAGCCGCCAAGGACAGAACTATGGCTACACCTTC.

The V and J genes are TRBV28 and TRBJ1-1, with D possibly matching TRBD1 (5 bases). The V end lost 2 bases, the J end lost 11 bases, and 12 bases lay between the germline ends. CDR1 and CDR2 from the germline V gene are MDHEN and SYDVKM. This CDR3 region has 12 residues. The CDR3 reads CASSLDLREAFF. The CDR3 coding sequence is TGTGCCAGCAGTTTAGACCTCAGGGAGGCTTTCTTT. The variable domain in full, with the rest retrieved from reference TRBV28 and TRBJ1-1, is DVKVTQSSRYLVKRTGEKVFLECVQDMDHENMFWYRQDPGLGLRLIYFSYDVKMKEKGDIPEGYSVSREKKERFSLILESASTNQTSMYLCASSLDLREAFFGQGTRLTVV.

The rearrangement uses TRBV30 and TRBJ1-2; no firm D call. The ends were cut back, 2 bases at V and 4 bases at J, with 11 bases in the middle. The V gene's germline CDR1 is GTSNPN and CDR2 SVGIG (reference sequence). This CDR3 is 13 amino acids long. CDR3 DNA sequence: TGTGCCTGGAGTATTCGGCAGGTCTATGGCTACACCTTC. Translating it yields CAWSIRQVYGYTF.

The chain uses TRBV9 and TRBJ1-3; D may be TRBD1 (6 bases). Germline V gives CDR1 SGDLS, CDR2 YYNGEE. Trimming took 0 bases from V and 0 from J, leaving 10 bases between them. This CDR3 has 16 amino acids. CDR3 amino acids: CASSVGGPNSGNTIYF. CDR3 bases: TGTGCCAGCAGCGTAGGGGGGCCTAACTCTGGAAACACCATATATTTT.

The chain couples TRBV7-9 to TRBJ1-1; D possibly corresponds to TRBD1 (5 bases). The length of the CDR3 is 15 residues. Germline lookup yields CDR1 SEHNR and CDR2 FQNEAQ (reference sequence). V was clipped by 2 bases and J by 5 bases, with 15 bases between them. The CDR3 region has the DNA TGTGCCAGCAGCTTATTCGTCGGGGAGGGGACTGAAGCTTTCTTT. It encodes CASSLFVGEGTEAFF. Together with reference TRBV7-9 and TRBJ1-1, the CDR3 gives the full variable domain: DTGVSQNPRHKITKRGQNVTFRCDPISEHNRLYWYRQTLGQGPEFLTYFQNEAQLEKSRLLSDRFSAERPKGSFSTLEIQRTEQGDSAMYLCASSLFVGEGTEAFFGQGTRLTVV.

This chain links TRBV4-3 with TRBJ1-5, with 11 bases fitting TRBD1. The CDR3 is 16 amino acids. V was pared by 1 base and J by 10 bases, with 9 bases of the junction left unmatched. CDR1 and CDR2 (germline): LGHNA, YSLEER. The CDR3 loop reads CASSQGTGGRGGPQHF. The CDR3 DNA reads as TGCGCCAGCAGCCAAGGGACAGGGGGCAGGGGGGGACCCCAGCATTTT.

V is TRBV29-1 and J is TRBJ1-5; D gene unclear. The length of the CDR3 is 13 residues. V shed 4 bases and J shed 0 bases, with 7 bases lying between them. Germline loops: CDR1 SQVTM, CDR2 ANQGSEA. CDR3: CSVVYSSNQPQHF. The CDR3 region has the DNA TGCAGCGTTGTGTACAGTAGCAATCAGCCCCAGCATTTT.

This clone was detected only once. This chain uses TRBV29-1 with TRBJ2-3; perhaps TRBD2 as D (6 bases). The V gene's germline CDR1 is SQVTM and CDR2 ANQGSEA. The V end lost 3 bases, the J end lost 0 bases, and 10 bases lay between the germline ends. This CDR3 is 14 amino acids long. The CDR3 region is CSVDGGASTDTQYF. The CDR3 DNA reads TGCAGCGTTGACGGGGGTGCTAGCACAGATACGCAGTATTTT.

The V and J genes are TRBV7-9 and TRBJ2-7, with D unclear. CDR1 is SEHNR and CDR2 is FQNEAQ in the germline V gene (reference sequence). The CDR3 is 15 residues long. V was shortened by 5 bases and J by 2 bases, with 16 bases between the two germline ends. Here the CDR3 reads CASSPVSTSTYEQYF. CDR3 sequence (DNA): TGTGCCAGCAGCCCCGTAAGTACAAGTACCTACGAGCAGTACTTC.

CDR3 in DNA: TGTGCCAGCAGCTCACAGGGAGTGAGGGAGACCCAGTACTTC. Translated: CASSSQGVRETQYF. V and J are TRBV7-2 and TRBJ2-5; D perhaps matches TRBD1 (6 bases). CDR3 length: 14 residues. The V gene's germline CDR1 is SGHTA and CDR2 FQGNSA. V lost 4 bases to trimming and J lost 5 bases, with 14 bases between them.

The rearrangement uses TRBV6-1 and TRBJ2-3, with TRBD2 matching 7 bases. The length of the CDR3 is 15 residues. Germline V gives CDR1 MNHNS, CDR2 SASEGT. V was clipped by 7 bases and J by 0 bases; unmatched bases: 7. The CDR3 nucleotides are TGTGCCAGCAAAGGGTCTAGCGGAAGCACAGATACGCAGTATTTT. It yields the protein CASKGSSGSTDTQYF.

The rearrangement links TRBV18 to TRBJ1-4; D unclear. The CDR3 sequence is 18 residues long. Trimming shortened V by 1 base and J by 4 bases, and 19 bases separated the two germline ends. CDR1 and CDR2 from the germline V gene are KGHSH and LQKENI. The CDR3 region has the DNA TGTGCCAGCTCACCACTTGCGTTCGCTGGCGCGGGTAATGAAAAACTGTTTTTT. Protein sequence: CASSPLAFAGAGNEKLFF.

The chain couples TRBV29-1 to TRBJ1-1; D gene unclear. Germline loops: CDR1 SQVTM, CDR2 ANQGSEA. Trimming removed 6 bases at V and 3 bases at J, with 14 bases between. The CDR3 consists of 13 residues. In DNA form, the CDR3 reads TGCAGCGTGAAGGGTCGCGTTGACACTGAAGCTTTCTTT. This gives the protein CSVKGRVDTEAFF.

This chain links TRBV28 with TRBJ2-5; TRBD2 matches at 14 bases. Trimming cost V 4 bases and J 3 bases; bases outside gene matches: 7. The CDR3 is 17 residues long. Germline assignment: CDR1 MDHEN and CDR2 SYDVKM. CDR3 DNA: TGTGCCAGCAGTTCACACGGGACTAGCGGGAGCAAAGAGACCCAGTACTTC. Translated, it gives CASSSHGTSGSKETQYF.

The J gene is TRBJ2-7, the V gene TRBV4-2; 9 bases are shared with TRBD2. CDR1 LGHNA and CDR2 YNFKEQ come from the germline V gene. The V and J ends lost 1 base and 2 bases, in that order; junction bases with no gene match: 6. The CDR3 spans 16 residues. The DNA of the CDR3 is TGTGCCAGCAGCCAAGCAAGAGCGGGAGGCCCCTACGAGCAGTACTTC. Encoded protein: CASSQARAGGPYEQYF.